The source of this TCR beta chain is a study of CD8 T cells in Susac syndrome (dated by TCRdb to about 2019). In terms of the full investigation: Repertoire sequencing was used to test whether CD8+ T cell activation and differentiation in Susac syndrome was antigen driven. The clonality of the CD8+ T cell repertoire was compared across approximately eleven healthy donors, 14 Susac syndrome patients and 15 multiple sclerosis patients. The paper's findings and limits, for the study overall: The number of individuals in the TCR sequencing and HLA analysis was recognized as being relatively small.

Peripheral blood CD8+ and CD4+ T cells from healthy donors, Susac syndrome patients and multiple sclerosis patients were profiled using high-throughput TCR beta sequencing. Healthy donors were included as age- and sex-matched controls. Bulk CD8+ and CD4+ T cells were purified by magnetic negative isolation, while CD8+ TEMRA cells were enriched using FACS. Blood was collected in EDTA tubes and processed within 24 hours, with PBMCs isolated through density gradient centrifugation. PBMCs intended for TCR sequencing were cryopreserved in liquid nitrogen and thawed later in a water bath at 37 degrees C. A purity of at least 90% was achieved for sorted or isolated CD4+, CD8+ and CD8+ TEMRA cells. RNA was extracted using the RNeasy kit, and roughly 0.45 to 1 microgram was reverse transcribed with random hexamers. TCR beta CDR3 regions were amplified with the immunoSEQ multiplex PCR assay covering 54 Vbeta and 13 Jbeta segments. PCR amplification bias was corrected using a synthetic template baseline for primer optimization and computational correction. For the original study's pipeline: Reads were annotated to V, D and J genes per IMGT and analyzed with immunoSEQ Analyzer, keeping only productive sequences. To calculate clonality, Shannon entropy was normalized by log2 of the number of productive unique sequences and then subtracted from one. For each patient and control, public and private clones were evaluated within the 100 most prevalent clones. Susac-specific clones were defined as absent from healthy and MS cohorts, around 1,000 published viral clones and other ImmuneACCESS disease sequences. The raw public reads went through TCRdb reprocessing: fastp at Q25, MiXCR clone calling, in-frame beta chains kept. One record per CDR3 amino acid sequence lists the most common genes and DNA. The V and J calls were not made by the authors but by TCRdb's processing. The sample table holds about 19,000 distinct CDR3 sequences, of which approximately 95% were seen once. The ten largest clones capture about 0.21% of the sample.

Per the germline V gene, SGHVS is the CDR1 and FNYEAQ is the CDR2. At the junction V is shortened by 1 base and J by 13 bases, with 8 bases in between. The CDR3, cysteine through phenylalanine, is 11 amino acids long. The sequence is cut down to CDR3 DNA, 33 bases in frame from base 1. This clonotype was seen just once. The antigen it binds to is not known. Base qualities are missing; no much larger clone stands one base away. A single read constitutes weak evidence. The TCR was taken from a human donor in good health. The specimen was CD8+ T cells from PBMCs. The chain joins TRBV7-6 to TRBJ2-1; the D gene lacks a confident call. The sequence in DNA is TGTGCCAGCAGCTTAGAGGGCTTTCAGTTCTTC. This translates into CASSLEGFQFF.